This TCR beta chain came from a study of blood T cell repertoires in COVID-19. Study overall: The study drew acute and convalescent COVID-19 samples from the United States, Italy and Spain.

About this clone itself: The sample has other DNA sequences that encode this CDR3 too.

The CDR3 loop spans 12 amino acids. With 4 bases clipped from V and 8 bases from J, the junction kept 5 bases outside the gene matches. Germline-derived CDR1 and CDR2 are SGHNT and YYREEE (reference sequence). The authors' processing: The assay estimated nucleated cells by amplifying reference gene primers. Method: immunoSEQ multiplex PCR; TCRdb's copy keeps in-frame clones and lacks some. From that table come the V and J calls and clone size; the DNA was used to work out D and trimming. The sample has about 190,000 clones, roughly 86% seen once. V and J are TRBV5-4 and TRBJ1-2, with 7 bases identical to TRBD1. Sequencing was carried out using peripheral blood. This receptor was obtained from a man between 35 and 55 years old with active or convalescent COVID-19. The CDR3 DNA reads TGTGCCAGCAGCCGAACAGGGGACGGCTACACCTTC. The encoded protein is CASSRTGDGYTF. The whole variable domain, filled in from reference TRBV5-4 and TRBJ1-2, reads ETGVTQSPTHLIKTRGQQVTLRCSSQSGHNTVSWYQQALGQGPQFIFQYYREEENGRGNFPPRFSGLQFPNYSSELNVNALELDDSALYLCASSRTGDGYTFGSGTRLTVV.